This T cell receptor (beta chain) was profiled in a study of T cells in Graves' hyperthyroidism and ophthalmopathy (dated by TCRdb to the late 2010s). Describing the broader study: Peripheral blood samples were taken at initial diagnosis, before any treatment was given. The roughly 91 discovery patients were randomly split 7:3 into training and test sets. A discovery cohort of about 100 patients, about 43 with Graves' ophthalmopathy and 55 to 60 with stable Graves' hyperthyroidism, was used to find distinguishing TCR V-J signatures. After sampling, hyperthyroidism patients received methimazole starting at 30 mg daily, and ophthalmopathy patients received high-dose intravenous methylprednisolone. Prospective prediction of ophthalmopathy was tested in an independent validation cohort consisting of 18 hyperthyroidism patients and around 16 patients who later progressed to ophthalmopathy. Thyroid tissue and blood T-cell repertoires from about six Graves' hyperthyroidism patients were also compared in the study. According to the paper, TCR Vbeta CDR3 sequencing was carried out on approximately 140 peripheral blood samples, which came from around 43 ophthalmopathy, under 85 hyperthyroidism and about 17 progressor patients.

V loses 2 bases, J loses 2 bases, and the germline ends lie 14 bases apart. Including the terminal cysteine and phenylalanine, the CDR3 comprises 16 residues. Only CDR3 DNA remains: 48 bases, in frame from the first base. Based on the germline V gene, the CDR1 and CDR2 sequences are SNHLY and FYNNEI. The table lists this clonotype with a few counts. This receptor's antigen is unknown. The sample holds no much larger clone one base away, and base qualities are not on file. Graves' hyperthyroidism was defined as stable when no progression to ophthalmopathy occurred over 18 months of follow-up. Hyperthyroidism patients were newly diagnosed, with disease duration under 2 months, and aged 18 to 65 years. Any patient with an uncontrolled infection, another autoimmune disease, pregnancy or lactation was excluded. Diagnoses were based on clinical symptoms, serum thyroxine and TRAb, thyroid ultrasound and orbital computed tomography. Ficoll-Paque density gradient centrifugation was used to isolate PBMCs from 8.5 to 10 ml of fresh peripheral blood. Total RNA was extracted with Trizol reagent, and quality was checked on an Agilent 2100 Bioanalyzer.

The TCR beta CDR3 regions were amplified from RNA transcripts. The TCR CDR3 was subjected to a first round of RT-PCR using the HTBI primer set and the Qiagen OneStep RT-PCR kit. Libraries were constructed in a second round of multiplex PCR, after which size selection and purification were carried out. Paired-end sequencing of the libraries was performed with 100 bp reads on an Illumina HiSeq2000. In the source study's methods: Raw data were processed with SOAPnuke, discarding reads with adapters, uncalled bases, mean Phred below 15, or no exact constant-primer or identifier match. COPE v1.2.5 was used to merge high-quality paired reads, and clonotypes were defined as unique nucleotide sequences. MiTCR v1.1 was used to align clonotypes to the IMGT TRBV, TRBD and TRBJ reference segments. Only V-J combinations with frequency above 0.0001, covering 99% to 99.2% of repertoires, were analysed. A TCS score was defined as the ratio of F50 (clonal expansion) to E x V (chaos), with BLOSUM62-based TCRdist applied between CDR3 peptides within each V-J. Welch's t-statistics and random forest reduced 514 V-J features to 10 to 15, which were used in a naive Bayes classifier (R e1071). TCRdb redid the processing of the public reads, applying fastp at Q25 and MiXCR, and retained in-frame beta chains. Each CDR3 protein appears once, grouped with its most common genes and DNA. These V and J calls are TCRdb output, not the study's own analysis. In this sample the table shows hundreds of thousands of distinct CDR3 sequences, 12% to 15% of which occur a single time. Jointly, the top ten make up 9.5% to 13% of the sample.

What the authors observed across the whole study: A 13 V-J signature model separated ophthalmopathy from stable hyperthyroidism, with approximately 87% sensitivity and approximately 81% specificity in cross-validation and 80%/75% in testing. In validation, progression to ophthalmopathy was predicted by the model with roughly 71% sensitivity and roughly 72% specificity, a median of about 6 months before onset. Most expanded thyroid clonotypes (frequency above 0.001) were also found in blood, which suggests that blood repertoires may mirror thyroid immune responses. Sample size was not statistically predetermined, and blinding of investigators to group allocation was not performed.

The rearranged chain carries TRBV2 and TRBJ2-3; TRBD2 is possibly the D segment (7 matching bases). This clonotype was sampled from a woman aged 18-29 years with Graves' hyperthyroidism. The sequenced material came from blood. The CDR3 is CASSETGGRLTDTQYF. The DNA is TGTGCCAGCAGTGAAACGGGGGGCCGGCTCACAGATACGCAGTATTTT.